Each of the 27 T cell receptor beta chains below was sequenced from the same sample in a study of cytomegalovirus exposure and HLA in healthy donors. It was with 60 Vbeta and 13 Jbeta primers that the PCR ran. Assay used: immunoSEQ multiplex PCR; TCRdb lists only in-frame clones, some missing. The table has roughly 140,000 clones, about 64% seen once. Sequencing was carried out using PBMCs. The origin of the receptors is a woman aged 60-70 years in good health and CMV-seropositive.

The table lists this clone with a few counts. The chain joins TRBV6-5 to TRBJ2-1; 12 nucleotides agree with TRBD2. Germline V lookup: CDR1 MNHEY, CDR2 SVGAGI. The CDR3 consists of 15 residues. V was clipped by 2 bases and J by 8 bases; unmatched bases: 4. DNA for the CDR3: TGTGCCAGCAGTTACGGGACTAGCGGGTTCCATGAGCAGTTCTTC. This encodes CASSYGTSGFHEQFF.

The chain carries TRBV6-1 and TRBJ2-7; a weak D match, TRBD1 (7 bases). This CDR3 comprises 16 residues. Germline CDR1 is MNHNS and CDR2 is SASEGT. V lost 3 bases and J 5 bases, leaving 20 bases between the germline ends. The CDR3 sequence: CASSEVGIQGRNEQYF. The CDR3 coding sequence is TGTGCCAGCAGTGAGGTCGGGATACAGGGGAGGAACGAGCAGTACTTC.

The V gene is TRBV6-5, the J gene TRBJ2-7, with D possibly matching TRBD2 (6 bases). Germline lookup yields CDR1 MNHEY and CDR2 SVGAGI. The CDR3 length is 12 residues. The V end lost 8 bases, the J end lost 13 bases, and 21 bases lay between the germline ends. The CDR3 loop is CASSSAGREIYF. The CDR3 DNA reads TGTGCCAGCTCTTCCGCTGGGCGGGAAATTTACTTC.

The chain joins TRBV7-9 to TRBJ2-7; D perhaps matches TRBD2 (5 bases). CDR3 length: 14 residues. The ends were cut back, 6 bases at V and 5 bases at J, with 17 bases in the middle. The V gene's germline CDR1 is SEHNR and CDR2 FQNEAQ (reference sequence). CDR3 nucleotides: TGTGCCAGCAGTACCTCCGGAGGCCTAGACGAGCAGTACTTC. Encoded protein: CASSTSGGLDEQYF.

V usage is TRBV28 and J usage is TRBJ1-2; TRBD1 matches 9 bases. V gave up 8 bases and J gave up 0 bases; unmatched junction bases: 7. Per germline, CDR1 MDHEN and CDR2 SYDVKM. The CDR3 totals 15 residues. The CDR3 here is CASRAGTGTNYGYTF. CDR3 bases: TGTGCCAGCCGCGCCGGGACAGGGACTAACTATGGCTACACCTTC.

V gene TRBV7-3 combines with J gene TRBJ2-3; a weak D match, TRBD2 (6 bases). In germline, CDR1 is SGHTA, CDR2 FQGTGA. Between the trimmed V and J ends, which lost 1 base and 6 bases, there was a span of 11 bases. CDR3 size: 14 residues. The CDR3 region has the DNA TGTGCCAGCAGCTTAAATGGCGGGACCGATACGCAGTATTTT. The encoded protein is CASSLNGGTDTQYF. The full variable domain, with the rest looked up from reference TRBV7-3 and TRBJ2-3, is GAGVSQTPSNKVTEKGKYVELRCDPISGHTALYWYRQSLGQGPEFLIYFQGTGAADDSGLPNDRFFAVRPEGSVSTLKIQRTERGDSAVYLCASSLNGGTDTQYFGPGTRLTVL.

In nucleotides, the CDR3 is TGTGCCAGCAGTTTTCGGGGCTACGAGCAGTACTTC. Translation gives CASSFRGYEQYF. V usage is TRBV28 and J usage is TRBJ2-7, with D perhaps TRBD2 (5 bases). Between the trimmed V and J ends, which lost 3 bases and 3 bases, there was a span of 6 bases. The CDR3 spans 12 residues. From germline, CDR1 is MDHEN and CDR2 SYDVKM.

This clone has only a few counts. For the CDR3, the DNA is TGCGCCAGCTCCCAAGGACAGGGAACGACCAACACTGAAGCTTTCTTT. It is translated as CASSQGQGTTNTEAFF. This sequence joins TRBV5-1 and TRBJ1-1; 8 nucleotides align to TRBD1. After removal of 7 bases from V and 2 bases from J, the junction contained 13 bases not matched to a gene. The CDR3 totals 16 residues. CDR1 and CDR2 (germline): SGHRS, YFSETQ. The full variable domain, its missing parts supplied by reference TRBV5-1 and TRBJ1-1, is KAGVTQTPRYLIKTRGQQVTLSCSPISGHRSVSWYQQTPGQGLQFLFEYFSETQRNKGNFPGRFSGRQFSNSRSEMNVSTLELGDSALYLCASSQGQGTTNTEAFFGQGTRLTVV.

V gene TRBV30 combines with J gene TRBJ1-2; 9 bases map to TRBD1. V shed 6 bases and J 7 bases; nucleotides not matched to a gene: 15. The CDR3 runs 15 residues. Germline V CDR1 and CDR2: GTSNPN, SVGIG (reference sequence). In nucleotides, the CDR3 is TGTGCCTGCGAATCAACTTCCGGGACAGGGCGTGGCTACACCTTC. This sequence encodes CACESTSGTGRGYTF.

The CDR3 DNA sequence: TGTGCCAGCAGCCAAGAATCCCCAGCGGGATCCTTCTACGAGCAGTACTTC. Residues: CASSQESPAGSFYEQYF. J is TRBJ2-7 and V is TRBV4-2; 7 bases agree with TRBD2. The CDR3 runs to 17 residues. J gave up 3 bases and V 0 bases, and 11 bases lay outside the gene matches. Germline CDR1 and CDR2: LGHNA and YNFKEQ.

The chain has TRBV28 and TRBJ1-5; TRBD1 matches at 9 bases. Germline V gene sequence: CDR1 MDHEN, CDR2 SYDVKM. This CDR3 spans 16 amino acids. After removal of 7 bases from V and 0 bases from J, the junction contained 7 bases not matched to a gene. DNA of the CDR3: TGTGCCAGCAACCGGGACAGGGAATATAGCAATCAGCCCCAGCATTTT. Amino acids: CASNRDREYSNQPQHF.

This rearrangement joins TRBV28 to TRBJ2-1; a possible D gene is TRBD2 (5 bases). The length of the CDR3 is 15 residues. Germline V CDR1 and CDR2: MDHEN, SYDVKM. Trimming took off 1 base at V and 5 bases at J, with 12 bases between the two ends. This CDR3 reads CASSLFRGGDNEQFF. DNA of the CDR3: TGTGCCAGCAGTTTATTTCGGGGTGGGGACAATGAGCAGTTCTTC.

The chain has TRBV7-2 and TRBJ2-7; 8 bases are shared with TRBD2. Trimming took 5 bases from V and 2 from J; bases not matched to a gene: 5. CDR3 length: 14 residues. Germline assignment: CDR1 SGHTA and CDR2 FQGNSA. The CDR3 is CASSGSGATYEQYF. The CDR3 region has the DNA TGTGCCAGCAGCGGTAGCGGGGCAACCTACGAGCAGTACTTC.

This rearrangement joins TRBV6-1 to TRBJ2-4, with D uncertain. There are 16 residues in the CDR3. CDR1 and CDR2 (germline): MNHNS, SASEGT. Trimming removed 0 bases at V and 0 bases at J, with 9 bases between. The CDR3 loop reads CASSEAFSLAKNIQYF. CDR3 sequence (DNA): TGTGCCAGCAGTGAAGCGTTTAGTTTAGCCAAAAACATTCAGTACTTC.

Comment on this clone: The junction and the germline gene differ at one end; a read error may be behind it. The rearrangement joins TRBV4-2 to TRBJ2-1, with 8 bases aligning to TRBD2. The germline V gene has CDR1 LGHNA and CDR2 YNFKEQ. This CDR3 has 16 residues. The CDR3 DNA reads TGTGCCAGCAGCCAAGAGGAACTAGCGGAATACAATGAGCGGTTCTTC. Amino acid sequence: CASSQEELAEYNERFF.

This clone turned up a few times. The CDR3 spells CASSLSSTRLSYEQYF. DNA for the CDR3: TGTGCCAGCAGCTTATCTTCGACTAGACTCAGCTACGAGCAGTACTTC. V gene TRBV13 combines with J gene TRBJ2-7, with D tentatively TRBD2 (6 bases). CDR1 and CDR2 (germline): PRHDT, FYEKMQ (reference sequence). The CDR3 consists of 16 residues. V was trimmed by 2 bases and J by 3 bases, leaving 17 bases between them.

The CDR3 nucleotides are TGCGCCAGCAGCCCCTCGCGGGCTCTGTCCTACGAGCAGTACTTC. It translates to CASSPSRALSYEQYF. V and J are TRBV4-3 and TRBJ2-7, with a weak D call TRBD2 (5 bases). Germline V gene sequence: CDR1 LGHNA, CDR2 YSLEER. V was shortened by 4 bases and J by 1 base, with 14 bases between the two germline ends. The CDR3 covers 15 residues.

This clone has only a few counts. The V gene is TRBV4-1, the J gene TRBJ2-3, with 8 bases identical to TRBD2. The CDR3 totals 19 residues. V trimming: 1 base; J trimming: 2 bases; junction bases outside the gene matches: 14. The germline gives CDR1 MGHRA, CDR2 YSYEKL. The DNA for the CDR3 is TGCGCCAGCAGCCAAGGCCCCGGCGGGGGGACCTTGGACACAGATACGCAGTATTTT. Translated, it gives CASSQGPGGGTLDTDTQYF.

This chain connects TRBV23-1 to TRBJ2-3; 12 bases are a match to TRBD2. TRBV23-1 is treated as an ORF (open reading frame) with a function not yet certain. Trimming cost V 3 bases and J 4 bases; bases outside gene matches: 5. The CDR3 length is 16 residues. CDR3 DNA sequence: TGCGCCAGCAGTCACTGGACTAGCGGGATGCCAGATACGCAGTATTTT. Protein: CASSHWTSGMPDTQYF.

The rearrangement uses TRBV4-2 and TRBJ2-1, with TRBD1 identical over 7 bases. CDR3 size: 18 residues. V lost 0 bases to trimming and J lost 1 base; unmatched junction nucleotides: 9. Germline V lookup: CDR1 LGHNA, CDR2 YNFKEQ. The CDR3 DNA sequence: TGTGCCAGCAGCCAAGATTTAGTTAGACAGGGTTCCTACAATGAGCAGTTCTTC. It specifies CASSQDLVRQGSYNEQFF.

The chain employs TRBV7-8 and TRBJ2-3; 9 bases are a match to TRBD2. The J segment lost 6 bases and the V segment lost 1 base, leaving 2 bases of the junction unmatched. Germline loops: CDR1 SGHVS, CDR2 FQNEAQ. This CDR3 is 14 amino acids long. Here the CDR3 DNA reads TGTGCCAGCAGCTTAGGGACTAGCGTCGATACGCAGTATTTT. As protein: CASSLGTSVDTQYF.

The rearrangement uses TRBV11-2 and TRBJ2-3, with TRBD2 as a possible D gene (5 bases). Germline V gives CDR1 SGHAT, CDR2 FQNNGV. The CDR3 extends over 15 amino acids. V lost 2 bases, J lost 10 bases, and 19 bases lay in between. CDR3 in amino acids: CASSLNVAGNGAQYF. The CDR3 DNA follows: TGTGCCAGCAGCTTAAACGTCGCGGGCAATGGGGCGCAGTATTTT. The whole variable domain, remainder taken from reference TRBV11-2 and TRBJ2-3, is EAGVAQSPRYKIIEKRQSVAFWCNPISGHATLYWYQQILGQGPKLLIQFQNNGVVDDSQLPKDRFSAERLKGVDSTLKIQPAKLEDSAVYLCASSLNVAGNGAQYFGPGTRLTVL.

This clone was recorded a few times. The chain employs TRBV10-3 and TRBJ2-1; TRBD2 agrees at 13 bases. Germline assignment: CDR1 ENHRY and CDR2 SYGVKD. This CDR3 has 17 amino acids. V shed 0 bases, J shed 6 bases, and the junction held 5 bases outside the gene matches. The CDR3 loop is CAISESGWTSGSNEQFF. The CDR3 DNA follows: TGTGCCATCAGTGAGTCTGGGTGGACTAGCGGGAGCAATGAGCAGTTCTTC.

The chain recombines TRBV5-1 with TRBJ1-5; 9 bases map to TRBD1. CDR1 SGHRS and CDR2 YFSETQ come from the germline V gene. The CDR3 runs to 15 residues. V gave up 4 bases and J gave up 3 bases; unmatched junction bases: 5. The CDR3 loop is CASSPGTGINQPQHF. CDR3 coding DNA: TGCGCCAGCAGCCCTGGGACAGGGATCAATCAGCCCCAGCATTTT.

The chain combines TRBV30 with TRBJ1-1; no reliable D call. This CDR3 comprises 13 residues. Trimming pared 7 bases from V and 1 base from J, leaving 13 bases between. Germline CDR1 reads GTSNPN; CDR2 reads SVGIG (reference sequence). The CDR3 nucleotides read TGTGCCTCCCTCTCCGCGCGGAACACTGAAGCTTTCTTT. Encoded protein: CASLSARNTEAFF.

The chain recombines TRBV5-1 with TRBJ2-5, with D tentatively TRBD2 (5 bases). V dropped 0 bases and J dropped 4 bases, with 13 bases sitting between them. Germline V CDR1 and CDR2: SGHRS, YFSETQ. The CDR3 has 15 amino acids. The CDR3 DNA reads TGCGCCAGCAGCTTGGGTCATGAGGGAGTAGAGACCCAGTACTTC. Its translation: CASSLGHEGVETQYF.

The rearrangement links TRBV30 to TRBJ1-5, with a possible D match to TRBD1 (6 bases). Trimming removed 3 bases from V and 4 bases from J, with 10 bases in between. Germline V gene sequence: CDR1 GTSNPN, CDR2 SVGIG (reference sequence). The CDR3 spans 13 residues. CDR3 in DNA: TGTGCCTGGAGCGTGGACAGAAATCAGCCCCAGCATTTT. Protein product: CAWSVDRNQPQHF. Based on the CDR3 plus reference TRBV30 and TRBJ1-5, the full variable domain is SQTIHQWPATLVQPVGSPLSLECTVEGTSNPNLYWYRQAAGRGLQLLFYSVGIGQISSEVPQNLSASRPQDRQFILSSKKLLLSDSGFYLCAWSVDRNQPQHFGDGTRLSIL.